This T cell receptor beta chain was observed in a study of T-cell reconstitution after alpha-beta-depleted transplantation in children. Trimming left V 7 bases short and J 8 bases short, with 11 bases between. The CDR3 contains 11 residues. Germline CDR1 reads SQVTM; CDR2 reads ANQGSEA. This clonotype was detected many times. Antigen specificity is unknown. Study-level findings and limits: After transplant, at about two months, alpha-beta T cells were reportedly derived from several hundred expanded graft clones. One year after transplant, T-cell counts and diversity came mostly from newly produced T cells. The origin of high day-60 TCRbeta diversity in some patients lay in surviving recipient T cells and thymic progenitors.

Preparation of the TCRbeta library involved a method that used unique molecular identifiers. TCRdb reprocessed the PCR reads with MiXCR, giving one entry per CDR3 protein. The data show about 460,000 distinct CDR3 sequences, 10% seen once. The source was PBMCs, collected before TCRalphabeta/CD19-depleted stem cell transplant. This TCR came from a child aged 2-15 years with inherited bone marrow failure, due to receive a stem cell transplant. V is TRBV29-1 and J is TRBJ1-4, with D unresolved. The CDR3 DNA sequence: TGCAGCGCCCAATATAACGAAAAACTGTTTTTT. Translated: CSAQYNEKLFF.